This T cell receptor (beta chain) was sequenced during a study of long-term antiretroviral therapy in people with HIV. Study-wide context: About a decade before 2015, the earliest samples were taken when ART was typically delayed. Notes on the study in general: Unavailable data included ART adherence, viral resistance and therapy changes (switches in treatment).

Remarks on this clone: Its antigen is as yet unknown.

Runs used v3.0 of the immunoSEQ assay and were done at survey level. Assay: immunoSEQ multiplex PCR; the TCRdb copy retains only in-frame clones and omits some. The data contain 30,000 to 40,000 clones, around 80% of them seen just once; the ten biggest clones take up roughly 7.1%. Germline-derived CDR1 and CDR2 are GTSNPN and SVGIG (reference sequence). V dropped 4 bases and J dropped 5 bases, with 13 bases sitting between them. The CDR3 contains 13 residues. The sequence derives from a woman aged 45 to 65 with HIV. The chain is built from TRBV30 and TRBJ2-3; either TRBD1 or TRBD2 may supply D (6 bases each). The input for sequencing was unsorted PBMCs, taken 2 years after starting antiretroviral therapy. CDR3 in amino acids: CAWMRGAGDTQYF. The DNA for the CDR3 is TGTGCCTGGATGAGGGGGGCAGGAGATACGCAGTATTTT. Full variable domain (rest looked up from reference TRBV30 and TRBJ2-3): SQTIHQWPATLVQPVGSPLSLECTVEGTSNPNLYWYRQAAGRGLQLLFYSVGIGQISSEVPQNLSASRPQDRQFILSSKKLLLSDSGFYLCAWMRGAGDTQYFGPGTRLTVL.